In this sample, the clone carrying this T cell receptor (beta chain) turned up many times. This CDR3 has 14 residues. Germline CDR1 and CDR2: DFQATT and SNEGSKA (reference sequence). Trimming left V 6 bases short and J 3 bases short, with 18 bases between. Amplification targeted the TCR beta CDR3 regions, with RNA transcripts as the source material. An initial RT-PCR round employing HTBI primers preceded a second-round multiplex PCR. A single record per CDR3 protein comes from TCRdb applying MiXCR to the multiplex PCR reads. The table lists roughly 500,000 distinct CDR3 sequences, approximately 15% of them singletons. CAS ≥3, NOSPECS ≥4, moderate-to-severe activity and duration under 3 months marked donors with ophthalmopathy. The record originates from a study of Graves' ophthalmopathy and Graves' hyperthyroidism. The overall study: No treatment had been given when peripheral blood was collected at initial diagnosis.

The V gene is TRBV20-1, the J gene TRBJ2-7; D is possibly TRBD1 (5 bases). Sequencing was performed on blood. This receptor was obtained from a woman aged 25-40 years with Graves' ophthalmopathy. CDR3: CSASDSERYYEQYF. The CDR3 coding sequence is TGCAGTGCCTCAGACAGTGAGCGATACTACGAGCAGTACTTC.